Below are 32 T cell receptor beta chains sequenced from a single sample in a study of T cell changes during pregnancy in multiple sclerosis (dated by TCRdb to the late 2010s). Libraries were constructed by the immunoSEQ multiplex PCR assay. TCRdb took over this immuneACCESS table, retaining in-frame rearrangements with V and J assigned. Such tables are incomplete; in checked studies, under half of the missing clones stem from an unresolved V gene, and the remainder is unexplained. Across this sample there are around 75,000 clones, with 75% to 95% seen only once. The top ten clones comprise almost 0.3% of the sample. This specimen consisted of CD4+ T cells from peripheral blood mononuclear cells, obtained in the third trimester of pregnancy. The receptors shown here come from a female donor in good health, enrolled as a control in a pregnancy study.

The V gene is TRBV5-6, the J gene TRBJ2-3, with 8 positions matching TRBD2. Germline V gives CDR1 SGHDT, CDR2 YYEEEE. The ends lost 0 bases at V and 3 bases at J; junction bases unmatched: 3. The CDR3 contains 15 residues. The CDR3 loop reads CASSLEAGATDTQYF. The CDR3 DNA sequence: TGTGCCAGCAGCTTGGAAGCGGGGGCTACAGATACGCAGTATTTT. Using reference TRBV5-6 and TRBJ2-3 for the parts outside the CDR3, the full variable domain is DAGVTQSPTHLIKTRGQQVTLRCSPKSGHDTVSWYQQALGQGPQFIFQYYEEEERQRGNFPDRFSGHQFPNYSSELNVNALLLGDSALYLCASSLEAGATDTQYFGPGTRLTVL.

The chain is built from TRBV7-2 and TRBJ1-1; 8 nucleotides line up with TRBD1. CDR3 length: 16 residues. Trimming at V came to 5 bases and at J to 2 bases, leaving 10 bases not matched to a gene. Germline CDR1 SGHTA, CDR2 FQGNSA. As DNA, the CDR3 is TGTGCCAGCAGCATGGACAGGGTGATGTATAACACTGAAGCTTTCTTT. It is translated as CASSMDRVMYNTEAFF.

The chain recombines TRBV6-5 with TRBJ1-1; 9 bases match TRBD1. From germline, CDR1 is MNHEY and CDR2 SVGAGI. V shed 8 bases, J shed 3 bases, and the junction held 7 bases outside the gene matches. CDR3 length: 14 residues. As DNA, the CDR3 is TGTGCCAGCGGATCACAGGGGGCGTACACTGAAGCTTTCTTT. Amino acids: CASGSQGAYTEAFF.

CDR3 residues: CAISEFAGGNNEQFF. The CDR3 region has the DNA TGTGCCATCAGTGAGTTTGCGGGGGGGAACAATGAGCAGTTCTTC. This sequence joins TRBV10-3 and TRBJ2-1, with TRBD2 matching over 9 bases. CDR1 is ENHRY and CDR2 is SYGVKD in the germline V gene. The CDR3 runs 15 residues. Trimming at V came to 1 base and at J to 5 bases, leaving 3 bases not matched to a gene.

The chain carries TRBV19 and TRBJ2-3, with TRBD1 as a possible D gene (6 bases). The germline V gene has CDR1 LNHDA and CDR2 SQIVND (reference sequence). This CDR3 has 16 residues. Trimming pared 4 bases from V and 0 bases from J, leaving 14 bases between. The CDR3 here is CASSRAGEMSTDTQYF. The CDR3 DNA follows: TGTGCCAGTAGTAGGGCAGGGGAGATGAGCACAGATACGCAGTATTTT. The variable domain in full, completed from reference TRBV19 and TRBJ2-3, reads DGGITQSPKYLFRKEGQNVTLSCEQNLNHDAMYWYRQDPGQGLRLIYYSQIVNDFQKGDIAEGYSVSREKKESFPLTVTSAQKNPTAFYLCASSRAGEMSTDTQYFGPGTRLTVL.

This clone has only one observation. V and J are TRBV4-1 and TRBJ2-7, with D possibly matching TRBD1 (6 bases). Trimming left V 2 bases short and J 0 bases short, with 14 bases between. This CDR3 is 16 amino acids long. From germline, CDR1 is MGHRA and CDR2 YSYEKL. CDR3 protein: CASSQRDQGSSYEQYF. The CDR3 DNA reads TGCGCCAGCAGCCAAAGGGATCAGGGGTCCTCCTACGAGCAGTACTTC.

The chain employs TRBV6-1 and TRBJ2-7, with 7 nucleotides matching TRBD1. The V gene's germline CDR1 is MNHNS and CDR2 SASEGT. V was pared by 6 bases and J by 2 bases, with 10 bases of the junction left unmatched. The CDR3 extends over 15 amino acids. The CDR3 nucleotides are TGTGCCAGCAGGGAACCCCGACAGGGAACCTACGAGCAGTACTTC. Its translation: CASREPRQGTYEQYF.

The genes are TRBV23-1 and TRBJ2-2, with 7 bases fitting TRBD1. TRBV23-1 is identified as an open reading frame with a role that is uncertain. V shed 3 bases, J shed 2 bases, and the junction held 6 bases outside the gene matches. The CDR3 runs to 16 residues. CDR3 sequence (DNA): TGCGCCAGCAGTCACCTAGGGACAGTTAACACCGGGGAGCTGTTTTTT. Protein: CASSHLGTVNTGELFF.

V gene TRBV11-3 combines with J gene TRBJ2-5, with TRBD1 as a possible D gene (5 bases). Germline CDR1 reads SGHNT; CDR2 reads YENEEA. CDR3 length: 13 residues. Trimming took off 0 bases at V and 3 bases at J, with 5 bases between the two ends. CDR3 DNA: TGTGCCAGCAGCTTAGACAGGGAAGAGACCCAGTACTTC. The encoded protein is CASSLDREETQYF.

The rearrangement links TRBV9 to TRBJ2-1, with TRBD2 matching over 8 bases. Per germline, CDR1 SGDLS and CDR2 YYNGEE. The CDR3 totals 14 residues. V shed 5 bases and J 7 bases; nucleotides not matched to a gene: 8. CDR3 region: CASSSGTSGNEQFF. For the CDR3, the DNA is TGTGCCAGCAGTTCCGGGACTAGTGGTAATGAGCAGTTCTTC.

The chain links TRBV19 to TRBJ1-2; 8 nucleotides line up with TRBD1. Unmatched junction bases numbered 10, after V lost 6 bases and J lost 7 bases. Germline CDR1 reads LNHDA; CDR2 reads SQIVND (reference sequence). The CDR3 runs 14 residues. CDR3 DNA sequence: TGTGCCAGTAGGGGGACAGGAGGTTCCTTTGGCTACACCTTC. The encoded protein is CASRGTGGSFGYTF.

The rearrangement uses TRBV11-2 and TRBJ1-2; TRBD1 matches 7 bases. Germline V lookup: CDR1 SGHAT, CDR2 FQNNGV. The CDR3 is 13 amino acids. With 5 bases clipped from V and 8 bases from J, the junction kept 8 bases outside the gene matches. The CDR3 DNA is TGTGCCAGCAGCCAAGACAGGGTTGGGGGCTACACCTTC. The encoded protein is CASSQDRVGGYTF.

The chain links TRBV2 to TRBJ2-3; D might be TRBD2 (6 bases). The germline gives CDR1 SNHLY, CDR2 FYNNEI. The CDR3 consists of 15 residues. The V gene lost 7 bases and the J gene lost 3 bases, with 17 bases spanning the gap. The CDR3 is CASKRDGGSTDTQYF. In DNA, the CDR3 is TGTGCCAGCAAGCGTGACGGGGGTTCAACAGATACGCAGTATTTT.

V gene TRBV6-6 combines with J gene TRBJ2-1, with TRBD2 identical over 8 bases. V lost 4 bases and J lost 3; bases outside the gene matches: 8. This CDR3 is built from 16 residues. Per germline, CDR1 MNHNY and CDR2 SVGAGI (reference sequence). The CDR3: CASSSGGVLRYNEQFF. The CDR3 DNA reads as TGTGCCAGCAGTTCGGGGGGGGTCCTCCGCTACAATGAGCAGTTCTTC.

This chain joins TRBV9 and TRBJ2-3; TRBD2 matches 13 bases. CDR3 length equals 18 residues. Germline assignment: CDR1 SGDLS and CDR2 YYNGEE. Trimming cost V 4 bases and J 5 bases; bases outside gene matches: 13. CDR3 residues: CASSLTLGLAGPQDTQYF. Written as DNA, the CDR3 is TGTGCCAGCAGCCTTACCCTGGGACTAGCGGGGCCTCAAGATACGCAGTATTTT.

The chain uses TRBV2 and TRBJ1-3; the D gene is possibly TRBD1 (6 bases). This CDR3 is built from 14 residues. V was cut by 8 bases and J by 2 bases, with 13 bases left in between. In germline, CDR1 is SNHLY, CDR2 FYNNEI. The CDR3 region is CASQAGAPGNTIYF. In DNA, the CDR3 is TGTGCCAGCCAGGCAGGGGCCCCTGGAAACACCATATATTTT. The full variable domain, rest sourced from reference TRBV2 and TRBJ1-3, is EPEVTQTPSHQVTQMGQEVILRCVPISNHLYFYWYRQILGQKVEFLVSFYNNEISEKSEIFDDQFSVERPDGSNFTLKIRSTKLEDSAMYFCASQAGAPGNTIYFGEGSWLTVV.

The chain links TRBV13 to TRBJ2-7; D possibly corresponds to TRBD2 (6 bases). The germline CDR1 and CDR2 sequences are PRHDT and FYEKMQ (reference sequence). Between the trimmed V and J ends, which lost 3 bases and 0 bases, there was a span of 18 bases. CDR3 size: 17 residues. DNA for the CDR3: TGTGCCAGCAGCTTCATTAAGACGGACGGGAGCTCCTACGAGCAGTACTTC. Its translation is CASSFIKTDGSSYEQYF.

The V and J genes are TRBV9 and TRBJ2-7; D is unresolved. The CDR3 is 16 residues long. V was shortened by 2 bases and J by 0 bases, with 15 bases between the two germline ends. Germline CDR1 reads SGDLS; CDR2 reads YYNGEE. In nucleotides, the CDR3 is TGTGCCAGCAGCGTCCACGACATTGCCAGCTCCTACGAGCAGTACTTC. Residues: CASSVHDIASSYEQYF. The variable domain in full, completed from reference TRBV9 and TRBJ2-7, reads DSGVTQTPKHLITATGQRVTLRCSPRSGDLSVYWYQQSLDQGLQFLIQYYNGEERAKGNILERFSAQQFPDLHSELNLSSLELGDSALYFCASSVHDIASSYEQYFGPGTRLTVT.

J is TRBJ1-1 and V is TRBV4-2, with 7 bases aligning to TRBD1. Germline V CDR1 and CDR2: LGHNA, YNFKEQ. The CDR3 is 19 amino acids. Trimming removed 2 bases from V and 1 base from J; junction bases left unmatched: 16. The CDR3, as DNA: TGTGCCAGCAGCCAAACCGTTCTAGTTTGGGGACAGAAGAACACTGAAGCTTTCTTT. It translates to CASSQTVLVWGQKNTEAFF.

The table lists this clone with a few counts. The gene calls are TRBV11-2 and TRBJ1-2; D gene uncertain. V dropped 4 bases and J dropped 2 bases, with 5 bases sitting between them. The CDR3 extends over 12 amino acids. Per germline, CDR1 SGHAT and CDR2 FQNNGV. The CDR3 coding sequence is TGTGCCAGCAGCTCTAGGAACTATGGCTACACCTTC. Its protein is CASSSRNYGYTF.

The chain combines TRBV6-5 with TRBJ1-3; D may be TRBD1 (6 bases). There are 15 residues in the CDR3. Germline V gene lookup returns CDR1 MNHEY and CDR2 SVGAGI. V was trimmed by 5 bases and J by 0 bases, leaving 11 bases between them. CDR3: CASSRTGFSGNTIYF. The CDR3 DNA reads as TGTGCCAGCAGTAGAACAGGGTTCTCTGGAAACACCATATATTTT.

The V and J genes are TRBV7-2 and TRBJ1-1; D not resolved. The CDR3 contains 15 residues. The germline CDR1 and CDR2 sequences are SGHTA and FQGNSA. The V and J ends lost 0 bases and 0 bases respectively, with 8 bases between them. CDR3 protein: CASSLAGVVNTEAFF. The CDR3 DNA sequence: TGTGCCAGCAGCTTAGCAGGAGTTGTGAACACTGAAGCTTTCTTT.

CDR3 in amino acids: CASRTTSGVYNEQFF. DNA for the CDR3: TGTGCCAGTAGGACGACTAGCGGGGTTTACAATGAGCAGTTCTTC. The chain uses TRBV19 and TRBJ2-1; 11 nucleotides align to TRBD2. The CDR3 extends over 15 amino acids. CDR1 is LNHDA and CDR2 is SQIVND in the germline V gene (reference sequence). J gave up 4 bases and V 6 bases, and 5 bases lay outside the gene matches.

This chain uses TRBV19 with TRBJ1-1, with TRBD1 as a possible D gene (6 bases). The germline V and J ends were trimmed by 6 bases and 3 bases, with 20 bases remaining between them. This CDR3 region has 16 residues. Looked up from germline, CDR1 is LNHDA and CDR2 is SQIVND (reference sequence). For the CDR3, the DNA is TGTGCCAGTAGAGGGCAGGGGACGCAACTGGACACTGAAGCTTTCTTT. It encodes CASRGQGTQLDTEAFF.

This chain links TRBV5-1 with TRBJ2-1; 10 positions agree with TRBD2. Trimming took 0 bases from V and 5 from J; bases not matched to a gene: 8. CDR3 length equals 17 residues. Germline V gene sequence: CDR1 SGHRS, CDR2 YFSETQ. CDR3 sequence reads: CASSLVASGGLHNEQFF. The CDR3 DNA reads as TGCGCCAGCAGCTTGGTTGCTAGCGGGGGCCTACACAATGAGCAGTTCTTC.

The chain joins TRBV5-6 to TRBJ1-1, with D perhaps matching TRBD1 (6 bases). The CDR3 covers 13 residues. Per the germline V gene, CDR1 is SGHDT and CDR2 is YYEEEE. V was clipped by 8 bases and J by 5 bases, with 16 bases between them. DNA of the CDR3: TGTGCCAGTTCGGGGGGCGCGGGTACTGAAGCTTTCTTT. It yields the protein CASSGGAGTEAFF.

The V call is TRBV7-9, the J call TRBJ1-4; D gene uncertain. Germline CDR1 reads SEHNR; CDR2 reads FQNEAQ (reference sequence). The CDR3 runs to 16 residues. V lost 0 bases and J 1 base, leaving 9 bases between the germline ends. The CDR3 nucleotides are TGTGCCAGCAGCTTAGCTGGAGCCCGAACTAATGAAAAACTGTTTTTT. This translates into CASSLAGARTNEKLFF.

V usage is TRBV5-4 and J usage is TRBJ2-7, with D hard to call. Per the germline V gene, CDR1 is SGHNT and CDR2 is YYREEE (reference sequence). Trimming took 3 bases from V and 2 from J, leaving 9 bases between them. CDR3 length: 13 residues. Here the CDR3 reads CASSSVLAYEQYF. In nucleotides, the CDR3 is TGTGCCAGCAGCTCGGTCCTTGCCTACGAGCAGTACTTC.

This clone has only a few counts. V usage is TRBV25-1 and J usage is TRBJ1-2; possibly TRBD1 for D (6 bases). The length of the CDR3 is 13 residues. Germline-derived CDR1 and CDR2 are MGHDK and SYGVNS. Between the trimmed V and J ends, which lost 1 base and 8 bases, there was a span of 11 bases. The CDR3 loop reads CASSESLRGGYTF. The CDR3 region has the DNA TGTGCCAGCAGTGAATCATTGAGGGGGGGCTACACCTTC.

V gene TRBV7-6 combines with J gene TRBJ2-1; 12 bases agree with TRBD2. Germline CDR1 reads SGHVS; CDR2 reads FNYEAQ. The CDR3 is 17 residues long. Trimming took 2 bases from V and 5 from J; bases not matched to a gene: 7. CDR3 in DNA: TGTGCCAGCAGCTTATATCGGACTAGCGGGGTACACAATGAGCAGTTCTTC. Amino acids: CASSLYRTSGVHNEQFF.

CDR3 sequence (DNA): TGTGCCAGCAGTAAAACTAGCGGTCACTACGAGCAGTACTTC. It specifies CASSKTSGHYEQYF. The V and J genes are TRBV9 and TRBJ2-7; 8 nucleotides agree with TRBD2. Germline V lookup: CDR1 SGDLS, CDR2 YYNGEE. V lost 5 bases and J lost 3; bases outside the gene matches: 7. CDR3 size: 14 residues.

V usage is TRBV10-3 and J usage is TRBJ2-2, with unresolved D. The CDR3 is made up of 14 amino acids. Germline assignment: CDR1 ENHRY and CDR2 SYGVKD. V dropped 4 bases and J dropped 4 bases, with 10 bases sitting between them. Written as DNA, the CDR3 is TGTGCCATCAGTGTCACAGAGTCCACCGGGGAGCTGTTTTTT. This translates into CAISVTESTGELFF.